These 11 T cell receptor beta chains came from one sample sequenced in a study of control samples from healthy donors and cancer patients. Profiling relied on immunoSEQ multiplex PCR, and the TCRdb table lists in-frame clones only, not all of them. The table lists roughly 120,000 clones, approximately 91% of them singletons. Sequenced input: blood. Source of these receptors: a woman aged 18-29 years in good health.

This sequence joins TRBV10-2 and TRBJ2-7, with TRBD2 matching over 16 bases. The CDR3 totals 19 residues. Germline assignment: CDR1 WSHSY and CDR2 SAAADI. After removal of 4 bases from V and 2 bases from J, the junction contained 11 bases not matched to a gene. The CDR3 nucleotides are TGCGCCAGCAGTGCGCGCGGGACTAGCGGGGGGGCGCGTCCCTACGAGCAGTACTTC. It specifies CASSARGTSGGARPYEQYF.

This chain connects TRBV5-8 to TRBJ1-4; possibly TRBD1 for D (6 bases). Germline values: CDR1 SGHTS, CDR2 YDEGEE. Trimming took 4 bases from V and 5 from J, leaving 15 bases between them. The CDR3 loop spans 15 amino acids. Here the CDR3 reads CASSLTQGANEKLFF. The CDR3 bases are TGTGCCAGCAGCCTCACACAGGGAGCCAATGAAAAACTGTTTTTT. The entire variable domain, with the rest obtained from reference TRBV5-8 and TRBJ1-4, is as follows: EAGVTQSPTHLIKTRGQQATLRCSPISGHTSVYWYQQALGLGLQFLLWYDEGEERNRGNFPPRFSGRQFPNYSSELNVNALELEDSALYLCASSLTQGANEKLFFGSGTQLSVL.

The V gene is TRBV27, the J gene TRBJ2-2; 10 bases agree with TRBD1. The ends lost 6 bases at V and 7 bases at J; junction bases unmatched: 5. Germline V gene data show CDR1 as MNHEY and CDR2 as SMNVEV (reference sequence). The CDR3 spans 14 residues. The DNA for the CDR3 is TGTGCCAGCAGGGACAGGGGGAGCAACGGGGAGCTGTTTTTT. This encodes CASRDRGSNGELFF.

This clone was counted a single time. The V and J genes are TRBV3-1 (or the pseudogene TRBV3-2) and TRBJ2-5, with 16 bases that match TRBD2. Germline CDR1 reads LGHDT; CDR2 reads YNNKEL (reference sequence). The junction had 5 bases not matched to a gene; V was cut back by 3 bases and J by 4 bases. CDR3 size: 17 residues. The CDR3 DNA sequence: TGTGCCAGCAGCCAGGGACTAGCGGGGGGGTACATAGAGACCCAGTACTTC. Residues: CASSQGLAGGYIETQYF.

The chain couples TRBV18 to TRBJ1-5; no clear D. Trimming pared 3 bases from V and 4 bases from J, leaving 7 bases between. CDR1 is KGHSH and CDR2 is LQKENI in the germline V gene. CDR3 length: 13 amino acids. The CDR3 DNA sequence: TGTGCCAGCTCACCGGGGATAAATCAGCCCCAGCATTTT. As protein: CASSPGINQPQHF. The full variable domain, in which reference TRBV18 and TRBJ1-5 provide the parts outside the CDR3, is NAGVMQNPRHLVRRRGQEARLRCSPMKGHSHVYWYRQLPEEGLKFMVYLQKENIIDESGMPKERFSAEFPKEGPSILRIQQVVRGDSAAYFCASSPGINQPQHFGDGTRLSIL.

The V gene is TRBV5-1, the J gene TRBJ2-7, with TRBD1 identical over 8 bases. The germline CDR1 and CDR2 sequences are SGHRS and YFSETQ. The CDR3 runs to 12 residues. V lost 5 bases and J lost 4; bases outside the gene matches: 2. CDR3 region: CASSWTGYEQYF. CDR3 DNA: TGCGCCAGCAGTTGGACAGGGTACGAGCAGTACTTC.

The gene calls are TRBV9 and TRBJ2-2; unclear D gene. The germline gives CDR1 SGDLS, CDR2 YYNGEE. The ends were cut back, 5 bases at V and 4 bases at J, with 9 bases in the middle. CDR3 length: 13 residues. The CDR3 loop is CASSALLTGELFF. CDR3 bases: TGTGCCAGCAGTGCCCTACTCACCGGGGAGCTGTTTTTT. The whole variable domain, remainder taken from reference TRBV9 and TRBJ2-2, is DSGVTQTPKHLITATGQRVTLRCSPRSGDLSVYWYQQSLDQGLQFLIQYYNGEERAKGNILERFSAQQFPDLHSELNLSSLELGDSALYFCASSALLTGELFFGEGSRLTVL.

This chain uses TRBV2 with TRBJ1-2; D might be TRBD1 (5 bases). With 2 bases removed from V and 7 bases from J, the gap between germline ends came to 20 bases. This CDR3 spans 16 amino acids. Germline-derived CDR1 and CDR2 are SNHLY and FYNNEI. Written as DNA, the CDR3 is TGTGCCAGCAGTGAAAGGGGCAGGGTTTCCTTGGGTGGCTACACCTTC. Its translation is CASSERGRVSLGGYTF. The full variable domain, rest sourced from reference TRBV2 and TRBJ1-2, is EPEVTQTPSHQVTQMGQEVILRCVPISNHLYFYWYRQILGQKVEFLVSFYNNEISEKSEIFDDQFSVERPDGSNFTLKIRSTKLEDSAMYFCASSERGRVSLGGYTFGSGTRLTVV.

CDR3 sequence (DNA): TGCGCCAGCAGCCAAGATCGGGGCAGGGTAGGAGGATCACCCCTCCACTTT. It codes for CASSQDRGRVGGSPLHF. The rearrangement uses TRBV4-3 and TRBJ1-6; TRBD1 might be the D (5 bases). CDR3 length: 17 amino acids. CDR1 LGHNA and CDR2 YSLEER come from the germline V gene. Between the trimmed V and J ends, which lost 0 bases and 10 bases, there was a span of 19 bases.

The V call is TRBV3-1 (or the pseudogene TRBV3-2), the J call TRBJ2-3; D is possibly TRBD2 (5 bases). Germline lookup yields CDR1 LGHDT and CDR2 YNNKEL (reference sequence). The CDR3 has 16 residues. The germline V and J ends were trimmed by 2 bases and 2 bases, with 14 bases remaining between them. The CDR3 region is CASSQYGVLNTDTQYF. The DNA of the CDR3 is TGTGCCAGCAGCCAATACGGGGTTCTAAACACAGATACGCAGTATTTT.

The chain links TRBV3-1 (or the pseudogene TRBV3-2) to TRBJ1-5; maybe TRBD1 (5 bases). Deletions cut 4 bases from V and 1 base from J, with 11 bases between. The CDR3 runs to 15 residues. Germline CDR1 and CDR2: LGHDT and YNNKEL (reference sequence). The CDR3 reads CASSPTVRSNQPQHF. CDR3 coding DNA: TGTGCCAGCAGCCCGACAGTCAGGAGCAATCAGCCCCAGCATTTT.